The TCR beta chain described here comes from a study of shared clonotypes between healthy human individuals. Study-level information: There were three CD4 naive, three CD4 memory, two CD8 naive and one CD8 memory plates per donor. Study-wide results and caveats: Naive subsets generally exceeded memory subsets in estimated richness.

In the sorted-subset replicate PCRs, around 200 ng DNA, 25,000 to 30,000 T cell genomes, was used. Assay: immunoSEQ multiplex PCR; the TCRdb copy retains only in-frame clones and omits some. Altogether fewer than 1.8 million clones are present, around 98.5% being singletons, with the ten largest covering approximately 0.38%. The V gene's germline CDR1 is MGHDK and CDR2 SYGVNS. V dropped 6 bases and J dropped 4; count of bases not matched to a gene: 6. CDR3 length equals 16 residues. As concerns this clone: No antigen is known for it.

Sequenced input: naive CD4+ T cells sorted from blood. As for subset: CD45RA+ positively selected. This clonotype originated in a man aged 25-45 years in good health. The chain couples TRBV25-1 to TRBJ2-1; 13 bases map to TRBD2. CDR3 bases: TGTGCCAGCAGCCTTGTGACTAGCGGGAGGTACAATGAGCAGTTCTTC. Translated: CASSLVTSGRYNEQFF. The full variable domain, with the rest looked up from reference TRBV25-1 and TRBJ2-1, is EADIYQTPRYLVIGTGKKITLECSQTMGHDKMYWYQQDPGMELHLIHYSYGVNSTEKGDLSSESTVSRIRTEHFPLTLESARPSHTSQYLCASSLVTSGRYNEQFFGPGTRLTVL.